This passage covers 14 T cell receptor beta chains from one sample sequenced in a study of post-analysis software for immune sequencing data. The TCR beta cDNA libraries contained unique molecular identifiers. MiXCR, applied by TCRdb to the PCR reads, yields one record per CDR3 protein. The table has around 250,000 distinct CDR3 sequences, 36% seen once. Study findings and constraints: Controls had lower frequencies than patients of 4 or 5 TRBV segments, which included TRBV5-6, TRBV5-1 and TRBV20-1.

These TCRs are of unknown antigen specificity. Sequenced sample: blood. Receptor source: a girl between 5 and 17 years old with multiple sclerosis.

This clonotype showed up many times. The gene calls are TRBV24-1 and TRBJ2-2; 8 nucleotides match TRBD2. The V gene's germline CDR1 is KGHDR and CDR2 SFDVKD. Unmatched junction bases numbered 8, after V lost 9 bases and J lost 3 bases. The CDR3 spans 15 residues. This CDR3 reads CATGGGRMDTGELFF. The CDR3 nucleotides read TGTGCCACCGGCGGGGGGAGGATGGACACCGGGGAGCTGTTTTTT.

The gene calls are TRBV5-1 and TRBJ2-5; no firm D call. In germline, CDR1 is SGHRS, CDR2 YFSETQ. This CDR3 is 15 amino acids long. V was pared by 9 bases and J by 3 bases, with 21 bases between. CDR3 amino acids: CATRSGGLMKETQYF. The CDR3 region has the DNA TGCGCCACTAGGTCAGGTGGTCTCATGAAAGAGACCCAGTACTTC.

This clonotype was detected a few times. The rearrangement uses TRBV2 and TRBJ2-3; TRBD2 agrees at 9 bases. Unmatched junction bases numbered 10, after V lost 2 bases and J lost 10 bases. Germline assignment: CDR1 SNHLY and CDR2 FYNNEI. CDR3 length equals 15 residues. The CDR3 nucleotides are TGTGCCAGCAGTGAATGGACTAGCGCCACAGAGGCGCAGTATTTT. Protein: CASSEWTSATEAQYF.

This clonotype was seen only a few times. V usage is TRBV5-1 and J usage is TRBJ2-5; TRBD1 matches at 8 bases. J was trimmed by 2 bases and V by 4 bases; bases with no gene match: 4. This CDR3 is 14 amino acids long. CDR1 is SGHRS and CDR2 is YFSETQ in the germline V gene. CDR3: CASSTGTGQETQYF. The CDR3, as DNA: TGCGCCAGCAGCACCGGGACAGGTCAAGAGACCCAGTACTTC. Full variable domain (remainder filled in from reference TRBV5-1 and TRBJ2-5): KAGVTQTPRYLIKTRGQQVTLSCSPISGHRSVSWYQQTPGQGLQFLFEYFSETQRNKGNFPGRFSGRQFSNSRSEMNVSTLELGDSALYLCASSTGTGQETQYFGPGTRLLVL.

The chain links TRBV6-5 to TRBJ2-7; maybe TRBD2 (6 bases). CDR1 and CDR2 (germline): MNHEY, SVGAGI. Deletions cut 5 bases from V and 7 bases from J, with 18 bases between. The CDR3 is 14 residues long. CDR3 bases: TGTGCCAGCAGTGCCTCGGGACTTAACAATGAGCAGTACTTC. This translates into CASSASGLNNEQYF.

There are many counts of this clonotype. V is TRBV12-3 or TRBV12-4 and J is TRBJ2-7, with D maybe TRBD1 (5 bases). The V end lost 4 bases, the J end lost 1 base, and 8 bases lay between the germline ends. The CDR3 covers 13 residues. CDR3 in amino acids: CASSSGFSYEQYF. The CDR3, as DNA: TGTGCCAGCAGTTCAGGGTTTTCCTACGAGCAGTACTTC.

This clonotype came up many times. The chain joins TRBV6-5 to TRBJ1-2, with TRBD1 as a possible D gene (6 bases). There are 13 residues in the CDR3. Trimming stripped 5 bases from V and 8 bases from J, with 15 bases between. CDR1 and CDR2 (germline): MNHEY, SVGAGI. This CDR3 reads CASSRTVGLGYTF. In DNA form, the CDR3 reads TGTGCCAGCAGTCGGACAGTTGGTTTGGGCTACACCTTC.

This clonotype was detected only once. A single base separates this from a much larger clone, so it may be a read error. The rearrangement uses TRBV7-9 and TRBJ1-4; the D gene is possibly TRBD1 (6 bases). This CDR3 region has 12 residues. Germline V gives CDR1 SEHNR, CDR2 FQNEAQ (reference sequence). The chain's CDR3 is CAGSLGGEKLFF. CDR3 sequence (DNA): TGTGCCGGCAGCCTAGGGGGAGAAAAACTGTTTTTT.

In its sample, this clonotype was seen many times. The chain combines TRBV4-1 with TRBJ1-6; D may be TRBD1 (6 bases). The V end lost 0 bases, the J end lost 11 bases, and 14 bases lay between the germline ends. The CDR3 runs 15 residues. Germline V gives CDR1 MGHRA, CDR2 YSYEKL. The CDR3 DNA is TGCGCCAGCAGCCAAGAGACGGGGGCGGCCGCACCCCTCCACTTT. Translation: CASSQETGAAAPLHF.

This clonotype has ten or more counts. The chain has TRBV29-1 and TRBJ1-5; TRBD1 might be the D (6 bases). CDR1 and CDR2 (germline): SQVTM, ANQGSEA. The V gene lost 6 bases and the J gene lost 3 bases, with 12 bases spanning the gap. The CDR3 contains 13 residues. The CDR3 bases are TGCAGCGTCATACAGGGCCCCAATCAGCCCCAGCATTTT. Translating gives CSVIQGPNQPQHF.

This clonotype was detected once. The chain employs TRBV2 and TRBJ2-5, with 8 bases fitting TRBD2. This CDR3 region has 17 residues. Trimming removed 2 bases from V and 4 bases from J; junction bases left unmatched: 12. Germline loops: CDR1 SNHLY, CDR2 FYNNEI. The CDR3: CASSESGTGGRRETQYF. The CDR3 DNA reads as TGTGCCAGCAGTGAATCCGGGACGGGGGGGCGTCGAGAGACCCAGTACTTC.

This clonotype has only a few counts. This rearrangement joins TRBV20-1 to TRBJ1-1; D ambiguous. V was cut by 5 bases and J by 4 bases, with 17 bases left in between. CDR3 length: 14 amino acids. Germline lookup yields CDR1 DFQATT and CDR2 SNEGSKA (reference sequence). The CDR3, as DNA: TGCAGTGCTGCAATAGGCAATAGTGGCACTGAAGCTTTCTTT. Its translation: CSAAIGNSGTEAFF.

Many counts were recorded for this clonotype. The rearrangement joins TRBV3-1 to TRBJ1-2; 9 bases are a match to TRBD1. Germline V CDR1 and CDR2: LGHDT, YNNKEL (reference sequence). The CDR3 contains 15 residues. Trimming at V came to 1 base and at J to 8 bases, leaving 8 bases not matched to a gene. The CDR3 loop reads CASSQGTGGLGGYTF. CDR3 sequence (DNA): TGTGCCAGCAGCCAAGGAACAGGGGGCTTAGGAGGCTACACCTTC.

This CDR3 is CASSLRGRGDEQFF. CDR3 DNA sequence: TGTGCCAGCAGCTTACGAGGCAGGGGCGATGAGCAGTTCTTC. The chain carries TRBV9 and TRBJ2-1; D possibly corresponds to TRBD1 (6 bases). The CDR3 has 14 amino acids. Per the germline V gene, CDR1 is SGDLS and CDR2 is YYNGEE. Trimming stripped 4 bases from V and 8 bases from J, with 16 bases between.